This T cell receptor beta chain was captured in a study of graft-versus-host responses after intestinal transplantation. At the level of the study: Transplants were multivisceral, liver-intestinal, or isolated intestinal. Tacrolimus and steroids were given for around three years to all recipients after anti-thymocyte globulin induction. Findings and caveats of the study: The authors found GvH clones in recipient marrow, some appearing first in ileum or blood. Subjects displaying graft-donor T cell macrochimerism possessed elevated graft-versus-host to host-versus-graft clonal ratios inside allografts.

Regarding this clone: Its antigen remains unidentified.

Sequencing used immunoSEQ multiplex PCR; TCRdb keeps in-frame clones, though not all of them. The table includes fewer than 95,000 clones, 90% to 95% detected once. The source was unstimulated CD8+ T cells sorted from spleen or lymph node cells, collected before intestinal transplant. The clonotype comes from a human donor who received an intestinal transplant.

The CDR3 coding sequence is TGCAGCGCCCCGACAGGGGAGTCCCACTATGGCTACACCTTC. Its translation is CSAPTGESHYGYTF. The gene calls are TRBV29-1 and TRBJ1-2; TRBD1 aligns across 8 bases. The CDR3 is 14 residues long. Germline V CDR1 and CDR2: SQVTM, ANQGSEA. The V gene end was trimmed by 7 bases and the J gene end by 3 bases; junction bases not matched to a gene: 10.